The 2 T cell receptor beta chains presented below share a single source sample, sequenced in a study of CD8+ T cells in alopecia areata. Researchers sorted pooled cutaneous lymph node cells on the basis of CD4, CD8alpha, NKG2D, NKG2ACE and other markers. Sequencing templates came from extracted RNA that was reverse transcribed into cDNA. Profiling relied on immunoSEQ multiplex PCR, and the TCRdb table lists in-frame clones only, not all of them. The sample has about 270,000 clones, none seen only once. The specimen was CD4+ T cells sorted from a lymph node. The receptors derive from a C3H/HeJ mouse with alopecia areata. The MHC haplotype of the strain is H2-k.

Note on this clone: Gene names and germline match the mouse. The DNA ends 4 residues before the CDR3 does, and the rest of the CDR3 is filled in from the germline J gene. Other DNA sequences within the sample encode an identical CDR3. The J gene is TRBJ2-4, the V gene TRBV13-3; 11 bases fit TRBD2. The CDR3 runs to 16 residues. Losses at the gene ends were 0 bases for V and 2 bases for J; bases not matched to a gene: 2. Germline V lookup: CDR1 NNHDY, CDR2 SYVADS. The CDR3 bases that were read are TGTGCCAGCAGTGATGGGGGACTGGGGGATCAAAAC. This encodes CASSDGGLGDQN. The entire CDR3 sequence reads CASSDGGLGDQNTLYF. The full variable domain, with the rest looked up from reference TRBV13-3 and TRBJ2-4, is EAAVTQSPRSKVAVTGGKVTLSCHQTNNHDYMYWYRQDTGHGLRLIHYSYVADSTEKGDIPDGYKASRPSQENFSLILELASLSQTAVYFCASSDGGLGDQNTLYFGAGTRLSVL.

There are a few counts of this clone. The germline and genes are mouse ones. CDR3 loop: CASSRRGPQDTQYF. The sequenced part of the CDR3 DNA is TGTGCTAGCAGTAGAAGGGGGCCCCAAGAC. The V and J genes are TRBV17 and TRBJ2-5, with D tentatively TRBD1 (7 bases). The read is 4 residues too short to cover the CDR3 end, so that end is filled in from the germline J gene. The V gene lost 2 bases and the J gene lost 2 bases, with 8 bases spanning the gap. This CDR3 contains 14 residues. CDR1 and CDR2 (germline): MNHDT, YYDKIL.